This TCR beta chain was identified during a study of cytomegalovirus exposure and HLA in healthy donors. The study's findings and limits: The authors later linked a missense DCLRE1C variant to TCR beta V- and J-gene trimming. HLA alleles were associated with around 17,000 TCR beta sequences in a later analysis at 0.05 false discovery rate. Highly shared sequence variants in one cluster were likely a sequencing artifact. It was reportedly the case that the classifier diagnosed cytomegalovirus status with high specificity and sensitivity.

Germline CDR1 and CDR2: SQVTM and ANQGSEA. The V end lost 7 bases, the J end lost 3 bases, and 15 bases lay between the germline ends. This CDR3 region has 13 residues. This clone came up a few times. The target antigen is unknown. 13 Jbeta primers and 60 Vbeta primers were used for the PCR. Here immunoSEQ multiplex PCR was the method, and the copy in TCRdb shows in-frame clones only, minus some. The sample has tens of thousands of clones; less than 70% are singletons. The clonotype was recovered from a woman younger than 45 in good health and CMV-seronegative. Specimen: PBMCs. The rearrangement joins TRBV29-1 to TRBJ1-1; D unresolved. The CDR3, as DNA: TGCAGCGCCTCCGCGGGGATTGACACTGAAGCTTTCTTT. Amino acid sequence: CSASAGIDTEAFF.